The 10 T cell receptor beta chains listed next were all sequenced from one sample in a study of cytomegalovirus exposure and HLA in healthy donors. 13 Jbeta primers and 60 Vbeta primers were used for the PCR. Method: immunoSEQ multiplex PCR; TCRdb's copy keeps in-frame clones and lacks some. The table has some 100,000 clones, more than 65% seen once. Sequencing was performed on PBMCs. Receptors were obtained from a woman younger than 30 in good health and CMV-seropositive.

V is TRBV10-3 and J is TRBJ1-1; the match to TRBD1 covers 7 bases. From germline, CDR1 is ENHRY and CDR2 SYGVKD. V lost 6 bases to trimming and J lost 4 bases; unmatched junction nucleotides: 5. The CDR3 is 13 amino acids. The chain's CDR3 is CAISDTGATEAFF. The CDR3 bases are TGTGCCATCAGCGATACAGGGGCCACTGAAGCTTTCTTT.

The chain joins TRBV19 to TRBJ1-5; no firm D call. V lost 8 bases and J 7 bases, leaving 18 bases between the germline ends. This CDR3 has 14 residues. The germline V gene has CDR1 LNHDA and CDR2 SQIVND (reference sequence). The CDR3 nucleotides read TGTGCCAGTGCGCTAGGTCCCCTAGGACAGCCCCAGCATTTT. Translation: CASALGPLGQPQHF.

The sample holds a few counts of this clone. One junction end does not reproduce the germline sequence, and a read error may be involved. The J gene is TRBJ1-1, the V gene TRBV29-1, with TRBD1 matching 9 bases. This CDR3 contains 13 residues. The germline gives CDR1 SQVTM, CDR2 ANQGSEA. CDR3 coding DNA: TGCAGCGCTACGTCCATACAGGGGGCTGAGGCTTTCTTT. Translated: CSATSIQGAEAFF.

J is TRBJ1-2 and V is TRBV7-9, with 9 bases identical to TRBD1. V lost 5 bases and J lost 5; bases outside the gene matches: 3. Germline loops: CDR1 SEHNR, CDR2 FQNEAQ (reference sequence). The CDR3 extends over 13 amino acids. CDR3 loop: CASSPGQGYGYTF. The DNA for the CDR3 is TGTGCCAGCAGCCCCGGACAGGGGTATGGCTACACCTTC.

This clone was seen a single time. The V and J genes are TRBV5-1 and TRBJ2-7; D gene ambiguous. Germline CDR1 SGHRS, CDR2 YFSETQ. The V end was cut by 0 bases, the J end by 0 bases, with 10 bases between. The CDR3 totals 15 residues. The CDR3 DNA is TGCGCCAGCAGCTTGGGCTTTCTAAACTCCTACGAGCAGTACTTC. Translating it yields CASSLGFLNSYEQYF. Filled out from reference TRBV5-1 and TRBJ2-7, the complete variable domain reads KAGVTQTPRYLIKTRGQQVTLSCSPISGHRSVSWYQQTPGQGLQFLFEYFSETQRNKGNFPGRFSGRQFSNSRSEMNVSTLELGDSALYLCASSLGFLNSYEQYFGPGTRLTVT.

The chain is built from TRBV6-9 and TRBJ2-5; 10 bases map to TRBD2. CDR1 MNHGY and CDR2 SVAAGI come from the germline V gene. The CDR3 spans 15 residues. V was pared by 7 bases and J by 1 base, with 6 bases of the junction left unmatched. The CDR3 DNA reads as TGTGCCAGCACTAAGCGGGAGGGCCCCCAAGAGACCCAGTACTTC. Translating gives CASTKREGPQETQYF.

The rearrangement links TRBV5-1 to TRBJ1-2; tentative D call: TRBD1 (5 bases). Germline V gene sequence: CDR1 SGHRS, CDR2 YFSETQ. There are 15 residues in the CDR3. Trimming took off 4 bases at V and 2 bases at J, with 15 bases between the two ends. CDR3 in DNA: TGCGCCAGCAGCCCGGGCGGGGGATACAACTATGGCTACACCTTC. The encoded protein is CASSPGGGYNYGYTF.

CDR3 sequence (DNA): TGTGCCAGCACCCATGGCGCGGGGAACACTGAAGCTTTCTTT. This gives the protein CASTHGAGNTEAFF. The chain is built from TRBV28 and TRBJ1-1; D is ambiguous. Germline CDR1 MDHEN, CDR2 SYDVKM. CDR3 length equals 14 residues. The germline V and J ends were trimmed by 7 bases and 1 base, with 13 bases remaining between them.

V usage is TRBV5-1 and J usage is TRBJ2-7; D perhaps matches TRBD2 (7 bases). With 0 bases removed from V and 6 bases from J, the gap between germline ends came to 22 bases. CDR1 and CDR2 from the germline V gene are SGHRS and YFSETQ. The CDR3 contains 17 residues. CDR3 protein: CASSLEGKGGNWLEQYF. In DNA, the CDR3 is TGCGCCAGCAGCTTGGAGGGTAAGGGGGGGAATTGGCTCGAGCAGTACTTC.

V is TRBV20-1 and J is TRBJ2-5; D remains ambiguous. The CDR3 is 10 amino acids. Germline V gene sequence: CDR1 DFQATT, CDR2 SNEGSKA (reference sequence). V dropped 5 bases and J dropped 5 bases, with 6 bases sitting between them. CDR3 coding DNA: TGCAGTGCTGTAATGGAGACCCAGTACTTC. This encodes CSAVMETQYF.